These 23 T cell receptor beta chains originate from one sample sequenced in a study of blood T cell repertoires in COVID-19. Generated by immunoSEQ multiplex PCR, the TCRdb table keeps only in-frame clones and is missing some. The table records around 91,000 clones, around 85% of them present only once. The material sequenced was peripheral blood. The receptors were sampled from a human donor in a cohort sampled during active COVID-19.

V is TRBV6-2 or TRBV6-3 and J is TRBJ2-6; 9 positions agree with TRBD2. Germline loops: CDR1 MNHEY, CDR2 SVGEGT. This CDR3 spans 20 amino acids. The J segment lost 0 bases and the V segment lost 5 bases, leaving 14 bases of the junction unmatched. The CDR3 reads CASSLTPGSGGSSGANVLTF. The CDR3 coding sequence is TGTGCCAGCAGTCTTACACCCGGGAGCGGGGGGAGCTCTGGGGCCAACGTCCTGACTTTC.

The rearrangement uses TRBV9 and TRBJ2-3; a possible D gene is TRBD1 (9 bases). The germline V gene has CDR1 SGDLS and CDR2 YYNGEE. Trimming cost V 3 bases and J 2 bases, with 22 bases left between them. This CDR3 is 18 amino acids long. Here the CDR3 DNA reads TGTGCCAGCAGCGCAATGTCGGGGGGGACAGGGTACACAGATACGCAGTATTTT. It codes for CASSAMSGGTGYTDTQYF.

CDR3 nucleotide sequence: TGTGCCAGCAGCCCCCGGACTAGCGGGGGATACAATGAGCAGTTCTTC. Protein sequence: CASSPRTSGGYNEQFF. This chain connects TRBV4-2 to TRBJ2-1; TRBD2 aligns across 13 bases. J was trimmed by 4 bases and V by 4 bases; bases with no gene match: 4. There are 16 residues in the CDR3. In germline, CDR1 is LGHNA, CDR2 YNFKEQ.

The sample holds a few counts of this clone. The chain combines TRBV30 with TRBJ1-1; D call uncertain. The CDR3 contains 13 residues. Between the trimmed V and J ends, which lost 5 bases and 1 base, there was a span of 11 bases. Germline-derived CDR1 and CDR2 are GTSNPN and SVGIG (reference sequence). This chain's CDR3 is CAWGLGPNTEAFF. The CDR3, as DNA: TGTGCCTGGGGCTTGGGCCCGAACACTGAAGCTTTCTTT.

V is TRBV4-1 and J is TRBJ1-1, with 9 bases lining up with TRBD1. There are 15 residues in the CDR3. The germline CDR1 and CDR2 sequences are MGHRA and YSYEKL. With V trimmed by 2 bases and J by 7 bases, 8 bases remained unmatched. CDR3: CASSQTPGTGNEAFF. Written as DNA, the CDR3 is TGCGCCAGCAGCCAAACCCCAGGGACAGGGAATGAAGCTTTCTTT.

CDR3 sequence reads: CSARVDPEQFF. Written as DNA, the CDR3 is TGCAGTGCTAGAGTAGATCCTGAGCAGTTCTTC. The chain joins TRBV20-1 to TRBJ2-1; D is ambiguous. V shed 1 base and J shed 9 bases, with 7 bases lying between them. Germline CDR1 reads DFQATT; CDR2 reads SNEGSKA (reference sequence). The CDR3 sequence is 11 residues long.

The chain carries TRBV7-2 and TRBJ2-7; 11 nucleotides match TRBD2. Trimming took 5 bases from V and 4 from J; bases not matched to a gene: 7. The CDR3 is 15 residues long. Germline values: CDR1 SGHTA, CDR2 FQGNSA. The CDR3 loop is CASSPRTSGLYEQYF. The CDR3 DNA follows: TGTGCCAGCAGCCCTCGGACTAGCGGGTTATACGAGCAGTACTTC.

This clone appeared once. The rearrangement links TRBV12-5 to TRBJ1-1; D gene unclear. Per the germline V gene, CDR1 is LGHNT and CDR2 is FRNRAP. CDR3 length: 14 amino acids. The germline V and J ends were trimmed by 6 bases and 4 bases, with 15 bases remaining between them. This chain's CDR3 is CASGLGTDTTEAFF. CDR3 DNA sequence: TGTGCTAGTGGCCTCGGAACAGATACCACTGAAGCTTTCTTT.

This chain uses TRBV6-2 or TRBV6-3 with TRBJ2-5; 8 positions match TRBD2. This CDR3 comprises 18 residues. V gave up 0 bases and J gave up 1 base; unmatched junction bases: 10. Germline V gene data show CDR1 as MNHEY and CDR2 as SVGEGT. The DNA of the CDR3 is TGTGCCAGCAGTTACTCCCTGGGTAGCGGGGCCCTCCAAGAGACCCAGTACTTC. It translates to CASSYSLGSGALQETQYF.

The chain combines TRBV27 with TRBJ2-1, with D tentatively TRBD2 (5 bases). The CDR3 contains 18 residues. In germline, CDR1 is MNHEY, CDR2 SMNVEV (reference sequence). Trimming took 5 bases from V and 1 from J, leaving 21 bases between them. The CDR3 nucleotides read TGTGCCAGCAGTCCCCCCCGAGGGCGTGAAGGATCCTACAATGAGCAGTTCTTC. Amino acid sequence: CASSPPRGREGSYNEQFF.

This chain joins TRBV4-2 and TRBJ2-7; D is uncertain. The V gene lost 1 base and the J gene lost 0 bases, with 10 bases spanning the gap. The CDR3 spans 15 residues. Germline V gene sequence: CDR1 LGHNA, CDR2 YNFKEQ. The DNA for the CDR3 is TGTGCCAGCAGCCAAGGATGGCAGTACTCCTACGAGCAGTACTTC. Translated: CASSQGWQYSYEQYF.

The gene calls are TRBV7-9 and TRBJ2-7; D possibly corresponds to TRBD1 (6 bases). This CDR3 is built from 14 residues. The germline V gene has CDR1 SEHNR and CDR2 FQNEAQ (reference sequence). V was trimmed by 3 bases and J by 0 bases, leaving 9 bases between them. The CDR3 here is CASSFRDTSYEQYF. In nucleotides, the CDR3 is TGTGCCAGCAGCTTCCGGGACACCTCCTACGAGCAGTACTTC.

CDR3 sequence (DNA): TGCGCCAGCAGCTTGGGATCTGGCGGGCCCAATGCGAGGGAGCAGTACTTC. Amino acid sequence: CASSLGSGGPNAREQYF. This chain connects TRBV5-1 to TRBJ2-7; D may be TRBD2 (5 bases). Germline values: CDR1 SGHRS, CDR2 YFSETQ. V lost 0 bases to trimming and J lost 7 bases, with 23 bases between them. CDR3 length equals 17 residues.

This clone was counted many times. The chain links TRBV5-5 to TRBJ2-7; no clear D gene. V lost 0 bases, J lost 3 bases, and 13 bases lay in between. CDR3 length: 15 residues. Germline V gives CDR1 SGHKS, CDR2 YYEKEE (reference sequence). The CDR3 region is CASSLGPGLDYEQYF. The CDR3 DNA reads TGTGCCAGCAGCTTGGGACCAGGTCTGGACTACGAGCAGTACTTC. The entire variable domain, with the rest obtained from reference TRBV5-5 and TRBJ2-7, is as follows: DAGVTQSPTHLIKTRGQQVTLRCSPISGHKSVSWYQQVLGQGPQFIFQYYEKEERGRGNFPDRFSARQFPNYSSELNVNALLLGDSALYLCASSLGPGLDYEQYFGPGTRLTVT.

This chain joins TRBV5-5 and TRBJ2-2; 12 nucleotides agree with TRBD2. Germline CDR1 and CDR2: SGHKS and YYEKEE (reference sequence). J gave up 7 bases and V 4 bases, and 5 bases lay outside the gene matches. CDR3 length equals 15 residues. The CDR3 bases are TGTGCCAGCAGCCGGACTAGCGGGAATGTCGGGGAGCTGTTTTTT. Protein product: CASSRTSGNVGELFF. Looking up the rest from reference TRBV5-5 and TRBJ2-2 gives the full variable domain: DAGVTQSPTHLIKTRGQQVTLRCSPISGHKSVSWYQQVLGQGPQFIFQYYEKEERGRGNFPDRFSARQFPNYSSELNVNALLLGDSALYLCASSRTSGNVGELFFGEGSRLTVL.

The V and J genes are TRBV13 and TRBJ2-2, with D perhaps matching TRBD1 (7 bases). The V end lost 2 bases, the J end lost 0 bases, and 13 bases lay between the germline ends. CDR1 is PRHDT and CDR2 is FYEKMQ in the germline V gene (reference sequence). The CDR3 has 17 residues. The CDR3 DNA sequence: TGTGCCAGCAGCTTAAGAGGGGGGACAGCGAACACCGGGGAGCTGTTTTTT. Its protein is CASSLRGGTANTGELFF.

The rearrangement links TRBV7-2 to TRBJ2-3; 14 positions agree with TRBD2. CDR1 is SGHTA and CDR2 is FQGNSA in the germline V gene. V lost 5 bases and J lost 6; bases outside the gene matches: 4. The CDR3 runs 15 residues. The CDR3 reads CASSLGLAGADTQYF. The CDR3 region has the DNA TGTGCCAGCAGCCTGGGACTAGCGGGAGCTGATACGCAGTATTTT.

The chain carries TRBV6-1 and TRBJ2-7, with D tentatively TRBD2 (5 bases). V was cut by 1 base and J by 3 bases, with 13 bases left in between. CDR1 is MNHNS and CDR2 is SASEGT in the germline V gene. This CDR3 contains 15 residues. CDR3 in amino acids: CASSEGAGRVYEQYF. The CDR3 DNA sequence: TGTGCCAGCAGTGAAGGGGCGGGCCGGGTCTACGAGCAGTACTTC.

The genes are TRBV7-2 and TRBJ2-3, with 14 bases lining up with TRBD2. The V gene end was trimmed by 0 bases and the J gene end by 1 base; junction bases not matched to a gene: 12. This CDR3 has 21 amino acids. Germline CDR1 and CDR2: SGHTA and FQGNSA. Written as DNA, the CDR3 is TGTGCCAGCAGCTTAGCTCTCAGGACTAGCGGGAGGAACCGGGGCACAGATACGCAGTATTTT. Its translation is CASSLALRTSGRNRGTDTQYF.

This rearrangement joins TRBV5-1 to TRBJ2-5; TRBD2 aligns across 8 bases. Germline loops: CDR1 SGHRS, CDR2 YFSETQ. V gave up 4 bases and J gave up 2 bases; unmatched junction bases: 7. This CDR3 spans 15 amino acids. This chain's CDR3 is CASSRAGGLQETQYF. The CDR3, as DNA: TGCGCCAGCAGCCGGGCGGGGGGACTACAAGAGACCCAGTACTTC.

This rearrangement joins TRBV9 to TRBJ2-7; possibly TRBD1 for D (5 bases). The CDR3 totals 13 residues. The V end was cut by 1 base, the J end by 5 bases, with 10 bases between. Germline V gene data show CDR1 as SGDLS and CDR2 as YYNGEE. The CDR3 nucleotides are TGTGCCAGCAGCGTAAATCAGGGCCACGAGCAGTACTTC. This sequence encodes CASSVNQGHEQYF.

This clone showed up just a few times. The chain couples TRBV4-3 to TRBJ1-3; TRBD1 might be the D (5 bases). V dropped 0 bases and J dropped 4 bases, with 16 bases sitting between them. This CDR3 spans 17 amino acids. CDR1 and CDR2 (germline): LGHNA, YSLEER. DNA for the CDR3: TGCGCCAGCAGCCAAGAGTCCGCCAGGGCGAGAGGAAACACCATATATTTT. It codes for CASSQESARARGNTIYF.

The rearrangement links TRBV5-1 to TRBJ2-1, with a weak D call TRBD1 (5 bases). Germline CDR1 and CDR2: SGHRS and YFSETQ. CDR3 length: 16 residues. The V and J ends lost 1 base and 4 bases respectively, with 15 bases between them. CDR3 sequence (DNA): TGCGCCAGCAGCTTGTGGGGCGGAGAGCTTTACAATGAGCAGTTCTTC. Protein sequence: CASSLWGGELYNEQFF.